The T cell receptor (beta chain) under discussion was sequenced for a study of PD-1 blockade in classical Hodgkin lymphoma. The study, taken as a whole, reports: Whoever responded completely had baseline diversity much like that seen in newly diagnosed patients. Before treatment, TCR diversity in newly diagnosed patients was reportedly lower than in healthy donors. Still unresolved is the cause of the repertoire differences, which may be disease activity or prior therapy.

With no exception, relapse followed autologous stem cell transplantation in all patients, and brentuximab vedotin exposure varied. Patients showed best responses of complete response, partial response or progressive disease. As concerns this clone: Its antigen is undetermined.

Per the germline V gene, CDR1 is MNHEY and CDR2 is SMNVEV (reference sequence). CDR3 size: 15 residues. V dropped 3 bases and J dropped 7; count of bases not matched to a gene: 10. Profiled with immunoSEQ multiplex PCR; TCRdb holds only in-frame clones, not every one. The data show 75,000 to 100,000 clones, roughly 79% seen once. The sequence derives from a human donor with classical Hodgkin lymphoma. Sequencing was performed on peripheral blood mononuclear cells (PBMCs), taken before the second cycle of nivolumab. This rearrangement joins TRBV27 to TRBJ1-2; 8 bases agree with TRBD1. CDR3 loop: CASSFTPRDRSGYTF. In nucleotides, the CDR3 is TGTGCCAGCAGTTTCACCCCCCGGGACAGGAGTGGCTACACCTTC.